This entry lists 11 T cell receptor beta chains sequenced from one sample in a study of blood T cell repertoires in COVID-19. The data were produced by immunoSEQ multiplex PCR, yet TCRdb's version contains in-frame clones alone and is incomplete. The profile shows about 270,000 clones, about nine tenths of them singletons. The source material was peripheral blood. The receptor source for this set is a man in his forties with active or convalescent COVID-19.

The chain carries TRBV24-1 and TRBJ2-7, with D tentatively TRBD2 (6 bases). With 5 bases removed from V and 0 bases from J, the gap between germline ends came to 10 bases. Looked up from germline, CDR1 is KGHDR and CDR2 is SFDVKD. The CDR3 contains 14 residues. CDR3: CATSAGGVSYEQYF. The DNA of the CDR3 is TGTGCCACCAGTGCAGGAGGGGTCTCCTACGAGCAGTACTTC.

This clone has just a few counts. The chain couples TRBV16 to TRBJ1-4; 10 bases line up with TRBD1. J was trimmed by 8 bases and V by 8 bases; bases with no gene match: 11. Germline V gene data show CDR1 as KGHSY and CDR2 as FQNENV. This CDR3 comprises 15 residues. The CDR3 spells CASGPIGTGEEKLFF. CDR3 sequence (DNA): TGTGCCAGCGGGCCGATCGGGACAGGGGAAGAAAAACTGTTTTTT.

The CDR3 reads CASSPTSGPNTEAFF. For the CDR3, the DNA is TGTGCCAGCAGCCCTACAAGCGGACCGAACACTGAAGCTTTCTTT. The chain has TRBV9 and TRBJ1-1; D uncertain. This CDR3 has 15 residues. The germline gives CDR1 SGDLS, CDR2 YYNGEE. The V end lost 4 bases, the J end lost 1 base, and 14 bases lay between the germline ends. The entire variable domain, with the rest obtained from reference TRBV9 and TRBJ1-1, is as follows: DSGVTQTPKHLITATGQRVTLRCSPRSGDLSVYWYQQSLDQGLQFLIQYYNGEERAKGNILERFSAQQFPDLHSELNLSSLELGDSALYFCASSPTSGPNTEAFFGQGTRLTVV.

CDR3 loop: CASSLGRGSPYNEQFF. The CDR3 nucleotides are TGTGCCAGCAGCTTAGGACGGGGTAGCCCCTACAATGAGCAGTTCTTC. The V gene is TRBV13, the J gene TRBJ2-1, with D maybe TRBD2 (5 bases). The CDR3 is 16 residues long. CDR1 is PRHDT, CDR2 FYEKMQ, per germline (reference sequence). Trimming took off 0 bases at V and 2 bases at J, with 11 bases between the two ends.

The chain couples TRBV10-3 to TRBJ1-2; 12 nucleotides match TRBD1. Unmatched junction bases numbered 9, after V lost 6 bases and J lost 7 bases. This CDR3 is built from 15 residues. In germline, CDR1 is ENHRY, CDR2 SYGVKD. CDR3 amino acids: CAIREGTGGSGGYTF. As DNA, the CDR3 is TGTGCCATCAGGGAAGGGACAGGGGGCTCGGGTGGCTACACCTTC.

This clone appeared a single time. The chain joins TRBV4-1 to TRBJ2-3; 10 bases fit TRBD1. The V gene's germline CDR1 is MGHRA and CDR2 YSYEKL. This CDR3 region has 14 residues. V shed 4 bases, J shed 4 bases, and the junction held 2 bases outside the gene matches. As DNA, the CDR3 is TGCGCCAGCAGCCCCGGACAGGGGGCAGATACGCAGTATTTT. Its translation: CASSPGQGADTQYF.

In DNA form, the CDR3 reads TGTGCCAGCAGCCCTACAGGGGGCTGGTCGAATGGCTACACCTTC. Protein product: CASSPTGGWSNGYTF. The chain uses TRBV5-6 and TRBJ1-2; 9 bases are shared with TRBD1. CDR1 and CDR2 (germline): SGHDT, YYEEEE. The length of the CDR3 is 15 residues. The V and J ends lost 4 bases and 6 bases, in that order; junction bases with no gene match: 10.

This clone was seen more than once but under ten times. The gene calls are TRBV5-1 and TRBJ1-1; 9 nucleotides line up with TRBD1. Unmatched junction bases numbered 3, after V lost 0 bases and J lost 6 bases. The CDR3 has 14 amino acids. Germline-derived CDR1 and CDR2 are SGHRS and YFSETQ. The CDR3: CASSLEGTGSEAFF. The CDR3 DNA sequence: TGCGCCAGCAGCTTGGAGGGGACAGGGTCTGAAGCTTTCTTT.

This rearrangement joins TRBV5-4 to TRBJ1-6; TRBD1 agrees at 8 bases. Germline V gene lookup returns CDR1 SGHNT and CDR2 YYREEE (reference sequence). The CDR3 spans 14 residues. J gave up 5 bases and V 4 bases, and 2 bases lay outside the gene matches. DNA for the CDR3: TGTGCCAGCAGCCGGGGACAGGATAATTCACCCCTCCACTTT. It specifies CASSRGQDNSPLHF.

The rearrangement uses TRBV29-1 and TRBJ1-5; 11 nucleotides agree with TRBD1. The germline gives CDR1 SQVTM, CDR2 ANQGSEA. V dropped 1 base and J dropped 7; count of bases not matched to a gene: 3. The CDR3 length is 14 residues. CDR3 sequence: CSVEVGQGVQPQHF. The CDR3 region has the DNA TGCAGCGTTGAAGTGGGACAGGGGGTACAGCCCCAGCATTTT.

DNA for the CDR3: TGTGCCAGCTCACCCGGTTCGGAAAAACTGTTTTTT. It translates to CASSPGSEKLFF. J is TRBJ1-4 and V is TRBV18; D is uncertain. CDR1 is KGHSH, CDR2 LQKENI, per germline. V was trimmed by 3 bases and J by 8 bases, leaving 7 bases between them. The CDR3 loop spans 12 amino acids.